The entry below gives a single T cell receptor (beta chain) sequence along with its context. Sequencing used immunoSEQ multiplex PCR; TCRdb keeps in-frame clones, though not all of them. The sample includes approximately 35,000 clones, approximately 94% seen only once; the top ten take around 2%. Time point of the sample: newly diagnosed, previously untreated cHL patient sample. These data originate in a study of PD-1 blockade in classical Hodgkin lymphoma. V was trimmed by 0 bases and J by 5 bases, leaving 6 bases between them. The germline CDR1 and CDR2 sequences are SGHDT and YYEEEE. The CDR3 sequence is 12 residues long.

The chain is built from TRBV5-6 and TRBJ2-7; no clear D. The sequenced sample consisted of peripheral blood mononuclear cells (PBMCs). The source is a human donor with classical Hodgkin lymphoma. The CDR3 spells CASSLAGHEQYF. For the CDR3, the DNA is TGTGCCAGCAGCTTGGCCGGTCACGAGCAGTACTTC.